The next 3 T cell receptor beta chains were all read from a single sample in a study of T cells in Graves' hyperthyroidism and ophthalmopathy. RNA transcripts served as the template for amplifying TCR beta CDR3 regions. The primer set for the first-round RT-PCR of the TCR CDR3 was HTBI. One entry per CDR3 protein, called by TCRdb with MiXCR from the multiplex PCR reads. Of about 280,000 distinct CDR3 sequences detected, less than 30% appear once; the ten largest clones hold approximately 30%. Sequenced: blood. The source is a man aged 40-49 years with Graves' hyperthyroidism that later progressed to Graves' ophthalmopathy.

This clonotype was picked up many times. The chain joins TRBV3-1 to TRBJ1-2; D possibly corresponds to TRBD1 (6 bases). CDR1 and CDR2 from the germline V gene are LGHDT and YNNKEL (reference sequence). This CDR3 comprises 14 residues. The V and J ends lost 4 bases and 8 bases respectively, with 17 bases between them. The CDR3 here is CASSRAQGEGGYTF. Written as DNA, the CDR3 is TGTGCCAGCAGCCGAGCACAGGGTGAAGGGGGCTACACCTTC.

In this sample, this clonotype turned up a few times. The V call is TRBV18, the J call TRBJ1-5, with D hard to call. The CDR3 runs 13 residues. The germline gives CDR1 KGHSH, CDR2 LQKENI. Trimming cost V 3 bases and J 5 bases, with 8 bases left between them. In DNA, the CDR3 is TGTGCCAGCTCACCGGTTAGATATCAGCCCCAGCATTTT. Translation: CASSPVRYQPQHF.

This clonotype was recorded at least ten times. The chain recombines TRBV20-1 with TRBJ2-5; 8 bases line up with TRBD1. There are 14 residues in the CDR3. Germline V gene data show CDR1 as DFQATT and CDR2 as SNEGSKA (reference sequence). V trimming: 4 bases; J trimming: 3 bases; junction bases outside the gene matches: 7. The chain's CDR3 is CSATLPTGEETQYF. In nucleotides, the CDR3 is TGCAGTGCTACCCTACCGACAGGGGAAGAGACCCAGTACTTC.